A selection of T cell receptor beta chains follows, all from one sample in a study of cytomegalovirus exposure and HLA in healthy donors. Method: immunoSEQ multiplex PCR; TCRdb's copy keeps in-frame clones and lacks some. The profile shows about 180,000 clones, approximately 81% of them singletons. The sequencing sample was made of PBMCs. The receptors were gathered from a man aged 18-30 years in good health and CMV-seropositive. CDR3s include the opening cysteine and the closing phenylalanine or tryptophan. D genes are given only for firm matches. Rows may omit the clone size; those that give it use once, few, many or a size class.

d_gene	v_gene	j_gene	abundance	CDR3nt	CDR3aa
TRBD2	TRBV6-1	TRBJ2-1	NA	TGTGCCAGCAGTGAAATGGTGGGGGGGGGCTCCTACAATGAGCAGTTCTTC	CASSEMVGGGSYNEQFF
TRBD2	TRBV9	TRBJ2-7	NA	TGTGCCAGCAGCACCGGGACTAGCCCCCCCTACGAGCAGTACTTC	CASSTGTSPPYEQYF
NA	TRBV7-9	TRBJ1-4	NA	TGTGCCAGCAGCTTGAGAGGAACTAATGAAAAACTGTTTTTT	CASSLRGTNEKLFF
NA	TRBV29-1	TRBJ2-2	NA	TGCAGCGTTGAGGAAGGACTTAACACCGGGGAGCTGTTTTTT	CSVEEGLNTGELFF
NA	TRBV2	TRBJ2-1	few	TGTGCCAGCAGGGAGAACAATGAGCAGTTCTTC	CASRENNEQFF
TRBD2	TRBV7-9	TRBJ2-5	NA	TGTGCCAGCAGCTCAGGGACTAGCATGCGACAGACCCAGTACTTC	CASSSGTSMRQTQYF
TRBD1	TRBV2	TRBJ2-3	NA	TGTGCCAGCAGCCAATCGGGACAGGGGAGGGATACGCAGTATTTT	CASSQSGQGRDTQYF
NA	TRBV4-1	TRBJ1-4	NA	TGCGCCAGCAGCACCCAGGGAGGTGGGGCTAATGAAAAACTGTTTTTT	CASSTQGGGANEKLFF
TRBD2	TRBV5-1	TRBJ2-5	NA	TGCGCCAGCAGCTTGTCAGGGACTAGCAGTGAGACCCAGTACTTC	CASSLSGTSSETQYF
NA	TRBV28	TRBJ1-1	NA	TGTGCCAGCAGTTTGCCGAGGGGGAGTGAAGCTTTCTTT	CASSLPRGSEAFF
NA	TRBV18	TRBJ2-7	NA	TGTGCCAGCTCGACAGAGGTCTACGAGCAGTACTTC	CASSTEVYEQYF
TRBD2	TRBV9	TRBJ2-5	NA	TGTGCCAGCAGCCCTCCGGGGGGGCGGGAGACCCAGTACTTC	CASSPPGGRETQYF
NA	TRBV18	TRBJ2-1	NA	TGTGCCAGCTCACCACCACAGGGCTGGAATGAGCAGTTCTTC	CASSPPQGWNEQFF
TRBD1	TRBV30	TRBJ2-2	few	TGTGCCTGGAGTGCTCGACAGGGTGGCACCGGGGAGCTGTTTTTT	CAWSARQGGTGELFF
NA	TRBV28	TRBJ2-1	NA	TGTGCCAGCAGTCCCACAATCAATGAGCAGTTCTTC	CASSPTINEQFF
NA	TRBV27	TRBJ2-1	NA	TGTGCCAGCAGTTTTGCGGACATCAATGAGCAGTTCTTC	CASSFADINEQFF
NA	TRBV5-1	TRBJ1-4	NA	TGCGCCAGCAGCTTGAATATTAATGAAAAACTGTTTTTT	CASSLNINEKLFF
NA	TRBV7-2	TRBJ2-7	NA	TGTGCCAGCGGCCCAGACTCCTACGAGCAGTACTTC	CASGPDSYEQYF
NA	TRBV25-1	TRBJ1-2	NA	TGTGCCAGCAGTGAGGGAGATGGCTACACCTTC	CASSEGDGYTF
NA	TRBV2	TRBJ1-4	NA	TGTGCCAGCACGGAACGGGAGGGGGAAAAACTGTTTTTT	CASTEREGEKLFF
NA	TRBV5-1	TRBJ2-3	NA	TGCGCCAGCAGCCTTGGACAGAATTCAGATACGCAGTATTTT	CASSLGQNSDTQYF
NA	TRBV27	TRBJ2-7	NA	TGTGCCAGCAGTTTACGGGCCGGACCTAACCAGGGCGAGCAGTACTTC	CASSLRAGPNQGEQYF
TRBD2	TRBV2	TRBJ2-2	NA	TGTGCCAGCGGGACTAGCGGGAGGCCTGGGGAGCTGTTTTTT	CASGTSGRPGELFF
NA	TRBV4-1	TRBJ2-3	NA	TGCGCCAGCAGCCAAGATGGCGATACGCAGTATTTT	CASSQDGDTQYF
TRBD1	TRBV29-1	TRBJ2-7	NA	TGCAGCGTTGTTTCTGGGACAGGAGTTCTCTACGAGCAGTACTTC	CSVVSGTGVLYEQYF
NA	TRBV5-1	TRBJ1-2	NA	TGCGCCAGCAGCTTGACAGGGATCCCCACACCATTTAACTATGGCTACACCTTC	CASSLTGIPTPFNYGYTF
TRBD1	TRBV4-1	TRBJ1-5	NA	TGCGCCAGCAGCCAAGATCGCAGGGGGTCGAATCAGCCCCAGCATTTT	CASSQDRRGSNQPQHF
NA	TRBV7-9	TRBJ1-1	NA	TGTGCCAGCAGCTGGGCGAGTAACACTGAAGCTTTCTTT	CASSWASNTEAFF
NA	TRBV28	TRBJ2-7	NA	TGTGCCAGCAGTTTATCCGTCGGGATTCTGGGGGCCTCGGGTGAGCAGTACTTC	CASSLSVGILGASGEQYF
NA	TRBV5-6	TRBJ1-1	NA	TGTGCCAGCAGCTTGGTTGGGGGGGTGGGGAACACTGAAGCTTTCTTT	CASSLVGGVGNTEAFF
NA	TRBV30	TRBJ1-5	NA	TGTGCCTGGAGTGTCGAGGAGGGGATGCAGCCCCAGCATTTT	CAWSVEEGMQPQHF
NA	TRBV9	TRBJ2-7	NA	TGTGCCAGCAGCGTAGAAGGGGTAGGAGAGCAGTACTTC	CASSVEGVGEQYF
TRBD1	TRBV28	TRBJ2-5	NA	TGTGCCAGCAGTTCGGGACAGTTACCTACCCAGTACTTC	CASSSGQLPTQYF
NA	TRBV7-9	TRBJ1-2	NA	TGTGCCAGCAGCTTAGGAGCGGAGGGCTATGGCTACACCTTC	CASSLGAEGYGYTF
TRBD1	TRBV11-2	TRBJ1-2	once	TGTGCCAGCAGCTCCAAATTGGGACAGCACTATGGCTACACCTTC	CASSSKLGQHYGYTF
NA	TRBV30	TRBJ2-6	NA	TGTGCCTGGAGTCTGATCGGGGTAAGGGCCCCTGGGGCCAACGTCCTGACTTTC	CAWSLIGVRAPGANVLTF
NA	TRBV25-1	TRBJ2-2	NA	TGTGCCAGCAGTGGAGCCGGGGAGCTGTTTTTT	CASSGAGELFF
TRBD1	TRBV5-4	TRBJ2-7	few	TGTGCCAGCAGCAGGGACAGGGTAGACGAGCAGTACTTC	CASSRDRVDEQYF
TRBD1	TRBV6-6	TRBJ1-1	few	TGTGCCAGCAGTTCAGGGGGTCGGACTGAAGCTTTCTTT	CASSSGGRTEAFF
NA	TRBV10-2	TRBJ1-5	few	TGCGCCAGCAGTGAGGGAAGGGTCGGGAAACGTGAGCCCCAGCATTTT	CASSEGRVGKREPQHF
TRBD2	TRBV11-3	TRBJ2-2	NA	TGTGCCAGCAGCTTAGTGCGGACTAGCGGGAGAAGGGACGGGGAGCTGTTTTTT	CASSLVRTSGRRDGELFF
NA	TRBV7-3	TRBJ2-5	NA	TGTGCCAGCAGCTTAACGTCGGAGATGACTGAGACCCAGTACTTC	CASSLTSEMTETQYF
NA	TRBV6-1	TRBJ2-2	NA	TGTGCCAGCACCCACCGGGACTTTGACACCGGGGAGCTGTTTTTT	CASTHRDFDTGELFF
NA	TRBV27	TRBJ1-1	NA	TGTGCAAGCTTGAATAGAGCTGAAGCTTTCTTT	CASLNRAEAFF
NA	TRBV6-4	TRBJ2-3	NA	TGTGCCACCGCGACATCTCCTAGCACAGATACGCAGTATTTT	CATATSPSTDTQYF
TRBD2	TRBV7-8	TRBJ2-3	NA	TGTGCCAGCAGTTCGATCAGCGGGGGGTTTTCAGATACGCAGTATTTT	CASSSISGGFSDTQYF